This TCR beta chain was profiled in a study of CXCR3-negative and CXCR3-positive naive CD8 T cells. Broader study findings: Unlike memory cells, which differed, naive CXCR3-negative and CXCR3-positive cells had similar TRBV-TRBJ usage. Diversity proved comparably high across both naive subsets and much lower in memory CD8+ cells.

This clonotype shows up as medium-sized (0.01 to 0.1%) by frequency. Its antigen remains unknown. Researchers prepared the TRB cDNA libraries using 5' RACE with UMI labels. TCRdb reprocessed the 5' RACE reads, keeping one entry per CDR3 protein, no DNA. The sample data list 38,000 or so distinct CDR3 sequences. CDR3 size: 17 residues. The germline V gene has CDR1 ENHRY and CDR2 SYGVKD. The receptor was isolated from a human donor in good health. Some clones in this sample may be carry-over from other donors' samples. Sequenced material: naive CXCR3- CD8+ T cells from blood. Subset described: CD45RO-CCR7+CD27+CD95- naive CD8+ T cells lacking CXCR3 (TNR3-). The chain couples TRBV10-3 to TRBJ1-1; the D call of TRBD1 rests on TCRdb alone, since no DNA is present to check it. CDR3 residues: CAISESFSSGGAAEAFF.